The present T cell receptor beta chain was sequenced within a study of blood T cells in healthy people across ages (dated by TCRdb to between 2015 and 2017). In terms of the full investigation: Template switching captured roughly one uniquely barcoded TCR beta cDNA molecule per two T cells in model experiments. Donors were grouped into four age groups: young (average approximately 16 years), middle-aged (approximately 41), aged (about 59) and long-lived (just over 80). The study analyzed two additional independent replicas of 1 million unique cDNA reads from the same blood draw for two donors, one aged 18 to 29 and one aged 80 or older. To avoid experimental bias, donors of different ages were randomly spread across the sequencing lanes. Age-related changes in TCR beta repertoire diversity were measured in the study by deep sequencing normalized with unique cDNA molecular identifiers.

Only a few counts were recorded for this clonotype. The antigen it binds to is not known. The sample holds no much larger clone one base away, and base qualities are not on file. The CDR3 goes from the cysteine to the phenylalanine over 14 residues. The read is trimmed to its CDR3 DNA, 42 bases read in frame from base 1. Between the V and J ends, shortened by 4 bases and 4 bases respectively, the junction contains 11 bases. Receptor amplification or capture employed 5' RACE. Sequencing used an Illumina HiSeq 2500. A second about 7 to 12 cycle PCR used a sample-barcoded 5' primer and a J-beta primer mix. Each TCR beta cDNA molecule received a unique molecular identifier from a template-switch 5' adaptor carrying 12 random nucleotides. At least 3 million CDR3-containing paired-end reads were obtained from each sample. All of the RNA was converted into first-strand cDNA using the Mint cDNA synthesis kit, with a TRBC-specific oligonucleotide serving as the primer. Following uracil-DNA glycosylase treatment, a first 18-cycle PCR with universal primers M1SS and BC2_uni_R was performed on all cDNA. Under the source paper's analysis protocol: Each sample was normalized by randomly selecting 1 million high-quality reads, each carrying a distinct molecular identifier. Reads with shared molecular identifiers were discarded instead of being binned into consensus sequences. MiTCR, run with a Q25 quality threshold and the strictest error-elimination algorithm, handled CDR3 identification, clonotype clustering and error correction. Lower-bound total TCR beta diversity was estimated with a nonparametric unseen species model using Euler transformation. Using fastp at Q25 and MiXCR, TCRdb reprocessed the public reads and kept productive beta chains. Records with the same CDR3 protein are collapsed into one entry carrying the most frequent genes and DNA. The V and J calls here are based on TCRdb, not the publication. Across this sample there are some 1,500,000 distinct CDR3 sequences, with roughly 43% seen only once. Jointly, the top ten make up under 5% of the sample.

The approximately 39 donors, aged about 6 to 95 years, were systemically healthy Caucasian individuals from Russia. Roughly 9.5 milliliters of peripheral blood were drawn from each donor into EDTA-treated Vacutainer tubes. Ficoll-Paque density-gradient centrifugation was used to isolate PBMCs, with at least 6.5 million per sample. Trizol reagent was used to extract total RNA from the PBMCs, yielding at least 5.5 micrograms per sample. For every donor, an aliquot of PBMCs went through flow cytometry to measure the percentages of naive CD45RAhigh/CD27high T cells. The research as a whole found: The percentage of naive T cells measured by flow cytometry correlated strongly with observed TCR beta diversity. Since profiling was done on bulk unsorted PBMCs, naive and antigen-experienced compartments could not be conclusively compared. As age increased, observed TCR beta diversity per million T cells dropped in a roughly linear way, and a significant reduction was already evident by age 40. Estimates of total diversity based on one million sequenced T cells were regarded as lower bounds and as underestimates. The CMV infection status of donors was not known, potentially confounding age-related changes in expanded clonotypes. The long-lived group showed more naive CD4+ T cells, fewer expanded clones and increased TCR diversity than the aged group, suggesting age selection.

This sequence originates from a woman in her late teens or twenties in good health. Sequencing used blood. The sequence is built from TRBV12-3 or TRBV12-4 and TRBJ1-5, with the D segment identity uncertain. The nucleotide sequence reads as follows: TGTGCCAGCAGTTCCAGGTGGGGTAATCAGCCCCAGCATTTT. This is translated as CASSSRWGNQPQHF.